This entry is about one T cell receptor beta chain. This record belongs to a study of blood T cell repertoires in COVID-19. Looking at the study overall: COVID-19 samples from acute and convalescent phases originated in the United States, Italy and Spain.

Some clones are missing from TCRdb's copy, which holds only in-frame ones; the method was immunoSEQ multiplex PCR. The data hold 200,000 to 300,000 clones, with roughly 87% observed a single time. The CDR3 loop spans 14 amino acids. V lost 8 bases to trimming and J lost 4 bases; unmatched junction nucleotides: 7. In germline, CDR1 is MNHEY, CDR2 SMNVEV (reference sequence). This chain joins TRBV27 and TRBJ1-5, with 8 bases aligning to TRBD1. This sequence originates from a human donor in a cohort sampled during active COVID-19. Sequenced input: peripheral blood. The CDR3 DNA sequence: TGTGCCAGCTGGGGGACAGGATTTAATCAGCCCCAGCATTTT. Translated, it gives CASWGTGFNQPQHF.